A selection of T cell receptor beta chains follows, all from one sample in a study of T cells in Graves' hyperthyroidism and ophthalmopathy. TCRdb reanalysed the multiplex PCR reads using MiXCR and keeps one entry per CDR3 protein. Seen here are roughly 400,000 distinct CDR3 sequences, about 15% observed once, and the top ten hold 25% to 35%. Material: blood. These receptors all come from a woman under 30 with Graves' hyperthyroidism that later progressed to Graves' ophthalmopathy. CDR3s include the opening cysteine and the closing phenylalanine or tryptophan. Each record gives: CDR3 protein, CDR3 length, clone size, V gene, J gene, D gene. The D gene is left open where the match is weak. Clone size is shown for a subset of rows, as once, few, many or a class of expanded clone.

CDR3: CASSQIGKTDTQYF
length: 14
size: -
V: TRBV14
J: TRBJ2-3
D: -

CDR3: CASSEGTVGQPQHF
length: 14
size: many
V: TRBV3-1
J: TRBJ1-5
D: -

CDR3: CASMLRDTEAFF
length: 12
size: many
V: TRBV10-2
J: TRBJ1-1
D: -

CDR3: CASSYSLPMNTDTQYF
length: 16
size: many
V: TRBV6-6
J: TRBJ2-3
D: -

CDR3: CSALQPEGADTQYF
length: 14
size: many
V: TRBV20-1
J: TRBJ2-3
D: -

CDR3: CATSDSGLASYEQYF
length: 15
size: -
V: TRBV24-1
J: TRBJ2-7
D: TRBD2

CDR3: CASSAGGPSRDIQYF
length: 15
size: many
V: TRBV12-3/TRBV12-4
J: TRBJ2-4
D: -

CDR3: CASSLGVAGGETQYF
length: 15
size: many
V: TRBV28
J: TRBJ2-5
D: TRBD2

CDR3: CASSKGFGYTF
length: 11
size: -
V: TRBV12-3/TRBV12-4
J: TRBJ1-2
D: -

CDR3: CSVQGSYNSPLHF
length: 13
size: -
V: TRBV20-1
J: TRBJ1-6
D: -

CDR3: CASSPTPMSEKLFF
length: 14
size: many
V: TRBV18
J: TRBJ1-4
D: -

CDR3: CATSDYRGNQPQHF
length: 14
size: -
V: TRBV24-1
J: TRBJ1-5
D: TRBD1

CDR3: CASNRQGPPYGYTF
length: 14
size: many
V: TRBV2
J: TRBJ1-2
D: TRBD1

CDR3: CASSIREWVHEQYF
length: 14
size: -
V: TRBV9
J: TRBJ2-7
D: -

CDR3: CSASGTSFYEQYF
length: 13
size: many
V: TRBV20-1
J: TRBJ2-7
D: TRBD2

CDR3: CASSYSTGPYEQYF
length: 14
size: many
V: TRBV6-5
J: TRBJ2-7
D: -

CDR3: CSARRGWNTGELFF
length: 14
size: many
V: TRBV20-1
J: TRBJ2-2
D: -

CDR3: CASSFGTSGSTTNEQFF
length: 17
size: many
V: TRBV6-2/TRBV6-3
J: TRBJ2-1
D: TRBD2

CDR3: CASSESSLAARKDSDNPSYNEQFF
length: 24
size: many
V: TRBV10-2
J: TRBJ2-1
D: -

CDR3: CSVVKTGPYEQYF
length: 13
size: many
V: TRBV29-1
J: TRBJ2-7
D: -

CDR3: CSARIQNQETQYF
length: 13
size: -
V: TRBV20-1
J: TRBJ2-5
D: -

CDR3: CSVVGGGSSTDTQYF
length: 15
size: many
V: TRBV29-1
J: TRBJ2-3
D: TRBD2

CDR3: CASSLERWGSPGFF
length: 14
size: few
V: TRBV7-2
J: TRBJ2-1
D: -

CDR3: CAWSPQGDQPQHF
length: 13
size: -
V: TRBV30
J: TRBJ1-5
D: -

CDR3: CASTPRSETQYF
length: 12
size: many
V: TRBV2
J: TRBJ2-5
D: -

CDR3: CASSLVWGFRLIAGEVGSYEQYF
length: 23
size: many
V: TRBV7-8
J: TRBJ2-7
D: TRBD2

CDR3: CASSFFVDYEQYF
length: 13
size: -
V: TRBV28
J: TRBJ2-7
D: -

CDR3: CASSESLSGRAWNEQFF
length: 17
size: -
V: TRBV10-1
J: TRBJ2-1
D: TRBD2

CDR3: CASSARRTRSYNSPLHF
length: 17
size: few
V: TRBV10-2
J: TRBJ1-6
D: -

CDR3: CASRSGGPYGYTF
length: 13
size: once
V: TRBV28
J: TRBJ1-2
D: -

CDR3: CASSLKWSSSGNTIYF
length: 16
size: many
V: TRBV27
J: TRBJ1-3
D: -

CDR3: CASGEAHNYGYTF
length: 13
size: many
V: TRBV12-5
J: TRBJ1-2
D: -

CDR3: CASSYSGRNEQFF
length: 13
size: many
V: TRBV6-5
J: TRBJ2-1
D: -